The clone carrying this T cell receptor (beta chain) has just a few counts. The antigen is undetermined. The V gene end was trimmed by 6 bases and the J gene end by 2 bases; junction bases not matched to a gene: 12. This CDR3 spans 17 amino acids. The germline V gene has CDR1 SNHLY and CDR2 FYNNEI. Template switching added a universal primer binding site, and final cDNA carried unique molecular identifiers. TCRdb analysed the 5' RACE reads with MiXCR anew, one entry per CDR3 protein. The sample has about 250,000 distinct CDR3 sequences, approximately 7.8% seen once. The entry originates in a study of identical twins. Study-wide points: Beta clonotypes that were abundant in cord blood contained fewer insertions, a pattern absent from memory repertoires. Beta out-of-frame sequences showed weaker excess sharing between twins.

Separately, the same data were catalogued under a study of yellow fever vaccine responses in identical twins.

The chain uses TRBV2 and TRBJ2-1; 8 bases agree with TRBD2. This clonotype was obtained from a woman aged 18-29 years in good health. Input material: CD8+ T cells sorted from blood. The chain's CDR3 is CASSPRGAGVPYNEQFF. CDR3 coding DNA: TGTGCCAGCAGCCCGCGGGGAGCGGGAGTCCCCTACAATGAGCAGTTCTTC.